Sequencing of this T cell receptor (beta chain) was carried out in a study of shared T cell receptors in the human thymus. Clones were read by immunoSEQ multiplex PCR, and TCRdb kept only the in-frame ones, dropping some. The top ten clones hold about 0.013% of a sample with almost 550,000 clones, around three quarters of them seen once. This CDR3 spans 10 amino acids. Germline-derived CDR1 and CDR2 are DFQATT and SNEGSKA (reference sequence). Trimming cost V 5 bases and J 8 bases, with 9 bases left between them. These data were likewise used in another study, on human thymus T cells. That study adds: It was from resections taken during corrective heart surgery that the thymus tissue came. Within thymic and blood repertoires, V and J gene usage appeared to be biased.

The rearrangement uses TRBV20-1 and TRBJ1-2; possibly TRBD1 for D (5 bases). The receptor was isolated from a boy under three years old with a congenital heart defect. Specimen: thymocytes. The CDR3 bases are TGCAGTGCTGGGGCGCCCGGCTACACCTTC. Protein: CSAGAPGYTF.